This TCR beta chain was sequenced during a study of blood T cells in healthy people across ages (dated by TCRdb to the mid-2010s). General notes on the study: Template switching captured roughly one uniquely barcoded TCR beta cDNA molecule per two T cells in model experiments. Using deep sequencing normalized with unique cDNA molecular identifiers, the study measured how TCR beta repertoire diversity changes with age. The donors were divided into four age groups: young (average around 16 years), middle-aged (about 40), aged (about 61) and long-lived (more than 75). To avoid experimental bias, donors of different ages were randomly spread across the sequencing lanes. The study analyzed two additional independent replicas of 1 million unique cDNA reads from the same blood draw for two donors, one aged 18 to 29 and one aged 80 or older.

Note on this clonotype: Its antigen is still unknown. No per-base quality is available; no much larger clone lies one base away.

The donors were 40 or so Caucasian individuals from Russia, aged roughly 6 to 90 years, who were systemically healthy. Around 10 milliliters of peripheral blood were drawn from each donor into EDTA-treated Vacutainer tubes. Ficoll-Paque density-gradient centrifugation was used to isolate PBMCs, with at least 7 million per sample. Trizol reagent was used to extract total RNA from PBMCs, with at least 5.5 micrograms per sample. Naive CD45RAhigh/CD27high T cell percentages were measured by flow cytometry on a PBMC aliquot from every donor. Its CDR3 holds 16 amino acids, cysteine through phenylalanine. Just the 48-base CDR3 DNA is kept, in frame starting at base 1. Between the V and J ends, shortened by 3 bases and 0 bases respectively, the junction contains 15 bases. The germline V gene (reference sequence) specifies SEHNR as CDR1 and FQNEAQ as CDR2. The full study reports these points: As age increased, observed TCR beta diversity per million T cells dropped in a roughly linear way, and a significant reduction was already evident by age 40. A strong correlation was found between observed TCR beta diversity and the percentage of naive T cells measured by flow cytometry. The long-lived group showed more naive CD4+ T cells, fewer expanded clones and increased TCR diversity than the aged group, suggesting age selection. Estimates of total diversity based on one million sequenced T cells were considered lower bounds and underestimates. Bulk unsorted PBMC profiling prevented conclusive comparison of naive and antigen-experienced compartments. Because the CMV infection status of the donors was unknown, age-related changes in expanded clonotypes may potentially have been confounded.

The library relied on 5' RACE. TCRdb names Illumina HiSeq 2500 as the instrument used. A second PCR of about 7 to 12 cycles was run with a J-beta primer mix and a sample-barcoded 5' primer. A unique molecular identifier was introduced onto each TCR beta cDNA molecule by a template-switch 5' adaptor carrying 12 random nucleotides. Each sample yielded at least 3 million CDR3-containing paired-end reads. First-strand cDNA synthesis was performed from all RNA using the Mint cDNA synthesis kit, with priming by a TRBC-specific oligonucleotide. All cDNA was treated with uracil-DNA glycosylase and then went through a first 18-cycle PCR with the universal primers M1SS and BC2_uni_R. Under the source paper's analysis protocol: For normalization, 1 million high-quality reads were randomly selected from each sample, with every read carrying a distinct molecular identifier. Instead of being binned into consensus sequences, reads that shared molecular identifiers were thrown out. MiTCR, set to a Q25 quality threshold and the strictest error-elimination algorithm, was used for CDR3 identification, clonotype clustering and error correction. Lower-bound total TCR beta diversity was estimated with a nonparametric unseen species model using Euler transformation. Using fastp trimming at Q25 and MiXCR clonotype assembly, TCRdb reanalyzed the public sequencing data and kept in-frame beta chains. Identical CDR3 protein sequences are pooled into one entry, listed with their most common genes and DNA. The V and J calls, along with clone size, are taken from TCRdb and not from the paper's own processing. This sample lists about 1.5 million distinct CDR3 sequences; under 55% were detected once. 4% of the sample goes to the ten largest clones.

The sequenced material came from blood. The chain is assembled from TRBV7-9 and TRBJ2-7; 6 matching bases give a weak D call of TRBD2. This TCR derives from a woman aged 18-29 years in good health. The DNA reads TGTGCCAGCAGCTTGCCGGATAGCGGACTCTCCTACGAGCAGTACTTC. It specifies CASSLPDSGLSYEQYF.